The present T cell receptor (beta chain) was sequenced within a study of T-cell memory formation after mild COVID-19. Whole-study findings and limits: Pre-infection memory contained some responding clones, which suggested that cross-reactive memory had joined.

Germline V gene sequence: CDR1 SGHRS, CDR2 YFSETQ. The CDR3 runs 14 residues. V lost 4 bases to trimming and J lost 0 bases, with 10 bases between them. A few counts support this clonotype. The antigen remains unidentified. Each CDR3 protein gets one entry after TCRdb re-called the 5' RACE reads with MiXCR. The table lists fewer than 250,000 distinct CDR3 sequences, 8% to 11% of them singletons. The source material was PBMCs or a T cell subset sorted from them (not recorded which). This receptor was obtained from a man between 18 and 35 years old who had mild COVID-19 (a few samples of this study predate the infection). Cell type and time point are not known. The chain is built from TRBV5-1 and TRBJ1-1; D ambiguous. The CDR3 sequence is CASSLTPLNTEAFF. CDR3 bases: TGCGCCAGCAGCCTGACTCCCCTGAACACTGAAGCTTTCTTT.